Listed here are 26 T cell receptor beta chains from one sample, sequenced in a study of T cell responses to AZD1222 COVID-19 vaccine. TCRdb's copy holds only in-frame clones and misses some; the assay was immunoSEQ multiplex PCR. The sample yields tens of thousands of clones, approximately 90% seen once. The specimen was peripheral blood, collected 28 days after the second AZD1222 dose. Receptors were obtained from an adult who received the AZD1222 COVID-19 vaccine.

The chain carries TRBV3-1 (or the pseudogene TRBV3-2) and TRBJ2-3; tentatively, D is TRBD2 (5 bases). Germline V gene sequence: CDR1 LGHDT, CDR2 YNNKEL (reference sequence). V was pared by 4 bases and J by 7 bases, with 15 bases between. The CDR3 has 14 residues. The CDR3 here is CASSLSDSQNTQYF. DNA for the CDR3: TGTGCCAGCAGCCTTAGCGATAGCCAAAATACGCAGTATTTT.

The rearrangement uses TRBV15 and TRBJ1-3; D gene ambiguous. CDR1 and CDR2 from the germline V gene are LNHNV and YYDKDF (reference sequence). The V end lost 0 bases, the J end lost 6 bases, and 9 bases lay between the germline ends. The CDR3 is 14 amino acids. CDR3: CATSREGTLNTIYF. The CDR3 DNA sequence: TGTGCCACCAGCAGAGAGGGCACCCTAAACACCATATATTTT.

This clone was picked up one time. This chain connects TRBV5-1 to TRBJ2-1; 9 bases line up with TRBD1. The trim removed 1 base at V and 0 bases at J, leaving 5 bases unmatched. The CDR3 spans 17 residues. The V gene's germline CDR1 is SGHRS and CDR2 YFSETQ. CDR3 coding DNA: TGCGCCAGCAGCTTGCCTACAGGGGGCACCTCCTACAATGAGCAGTTCTTC. Translation gives CASSLPTGGTSYNEQFF.

This clone was observed a few times. The V call is TRBV7-9, the J call TRBJ1-5, with 7 bases identical to TRBD1. V dropped 5 bases and J dropped 7; count of bases not matched to a gene: 11. The germline CDR1 and CDR2 sequences are SEHNR and FQNEAQ (reference sequence). The CDR3 loop spans 15 amino acids. The CDR3 region is CASSLSRTGPQPQHF. CDR3 DNA: TGTGCCAGCAGCCTTTCCAGGACAGGACCACAGCCCCAGCATTTT.

This clone was detected only once. The chain carries TRBV19 and TRBJ2-1, with D perhaps matching TRBD2 (6 bases). CDR1 LNHDA and CDR2 SQIVND come from the germline V gene (reference sequence). The V end lost 5 bases, the J end lost 6 bases, and 20 bases lay between the germline ends. This CDR3 spans 16 amino acids. CDR3 in amino acids: CASSPLPGALGNEQFF. CDR3 DNA sequence: TGTGCCAGTAGTCCCCTTCCGGGAGCCTTGGGCAATGAGCAGTTCTTC.

V is TRBV3-1 (or the pseudogene TRBV3-2) and J is TRBJ1-6, with D possibly being TRBD1 (6 bases). The germline V gene encodes CDR1 LGHDT and CDR2 YNNKEL (reference sequence). The CDR3 length is 14 residues. V shed 4 bases and J shed 8 bases, with 12 bases lying between them. The CDR3 is CASSPSSGDSPLHF. Written as DNA, the CDR3 is TGTGCCAGCAGCCCTTCGTCAGGGGATTCACCCCTCCACTTT.

The CDR3 region has the DNA TGTGCCAGCAGTTTAGCGATCGCTAGCGGGAGTAATGAGCAGTTCTTC. Its protein is CASSLAIASGSNEQFF. The chain has TRBV28 and TRBJ2-1; 10 nucleotides align to TRBD2. V lost 2 bases to trimming and J lost 7 bases; unmatched junction nucleotides: 8. This CDR3 contains 16 residues. Germline V gene sequence: CDR1 MDHEN, CDR2 SYDVKM. The full variable domain, rest sourced from reference TRBV28 and TRBJ2-1, is DVKVTQSSRYLVKRTGEKVFLECVQDMDHENMFWYRQDPGLGLRLIYFSYDVKMKEKGDIPEGYSVSREKKERFSLILESASTNQTSMYLCASSLAIASGSNEQFFGPGTRLTVL.

This chain uses TRBV7-2 with TRBJ2-1, with a tentative D call TRBD2 (7 bases). V lost 8 bases and J 7 bases, leaving 18 bases between the germline ends. This CDR3 comprises 14 residues. Germline V gene data show CDR1 as SGHTA and CDR2 as FQGNSA. CDR3 region: CASGRGADLNEQFF. CDR3 nucleotide sequence: TGTGCCAGCGGGAGGGGGGCCGACTTGAATGAGCAGTTCTTC. The complete variable domain, with remaining parts taken from reference TRBV7-2 and TRBJ2-1, reads GAGVSQSPSNKVTEKGKDVELRCDPISGHTALYWYRQSLGQGLEFLIYFQGNSAPDKSGLPSDRFSAERTGGSVSTLTIQRTQQEDSAVYLCASGRGADLNEQFFGPGTRLTVL.

The chain employs TRBV14 and TRBJ2-3; no reliable D call. This CDR3 is built from 15 residues. Looked up from germline, CDR1 is SGHDN and CDR2 is FVKESK. Trimming stripped 5 bases from V and 1 base from J, with 13 bases between. The CDR3 nucleotides are TGTGCCAGCAGCAAACTACCATCGCGCACAGATACGCAGTATTTT. Translating gives CASSKLPSRTDTQYF.

This clone was found a few times. The rearrangement joins TRBV13 to TRBJ1-4; D uncertain. This CDR3 comprises 17 residues. Deletions cut 1 base from V and 0 bases from J, with 12 bases between. Looked up from germline, CDR1 is PRHDT and CDR2 is FYEKMQ (reference sequence). CDR3 bases: TGTGCCAGCAGCTTAGTTGCGTCCTTTGCAACTAATGAAAAACTGTTTTTT. Protein sequence: CASSLVASFATNEKLFF.

J is TRBJ2-5 and V is TRBV30; D assignment may be TRBD1 or TRBD2 (5 bases each). Germline CDR1 GTSNPN, CDR2 SVGIG (reference sequence). V was clipped by 2 bases and J by 7 bases, with 8 bases between them. CDR3 length: 11 residues. The CDR3 DNA follows: TGTGCCTGGAGTCCTGGGGGGACCCAGTACTTC. Residues: CAWSPGGTQYF.

The chain combines TRBV5-4 with TRBJ2-1; D not resolved. This CDR3 is 13 amino acids long. Germline V CDR1 and CDR2: SGHNT, YYREEE (reference sequence). V gave up 10 bases and J gave up 1 base, with 12 bases separating them. In DNA form, the CDR3 reads TGTGCCCTTGCTGATATTTCCTACAATGAGCAGTTCTTC. Translating it yields CALADISYNEQFF.

This clone showed up just a few times. The chain combines TRBV28 with TRBJ2-3; the D gene is possibly TRBD1 (6 bases). CDR1 and CDR2 (germline): MDHEN, SYDVKM. V dropped 6 bases and J dropped 6 bases, with 10 bases sitting between them. This CDR3 comprises 12 residues. As DNA, the CDR3 is TGTGCCAGCAGCTCAGGGGTGGATACGCAGTATTTT. It encodes CASSSGVDTQYF. The full variable domain, in which reference TRBV28 and TRBJ2-3 provide the parts outside the CDR3, is DVKVTQSSRYLVKRTGEKVFLECVQDMDHENMFWYRQDPGLGLRLIYFSYDVKMKEKGDIPEGYSVSREKKERFSLILESASTNQTSMYLCASSSGVDTQYFGPGTRLTVL.

The rearrangement uses TRBV9 and TRBJ2-3, with D unresolved. Germline V gene lookup returns CDR1 SGDLS and CDR2 YYNGEE. Trimming took off 3 bases at V and 5 bases at J, with 7 bases between the two ends. This CDR3 contains 12 residues. As DNA, the CDR3 is TGTGCCAGCAGCGCCCTTGGAGATACGCAGTATTTT. This codes for CASSALGDTQYF.

V and J are TRBV5-1 and TRBJ1-2; D is perhaps TRBD1 (6 bases). The V end was cut by 6 bases, the J end by 5 bases, with 17 bases between. This CDR3 is built from 14 residues. From germline, CDR1 is SGHRS and CDR2 YFSETQ. CDR3 nucleotide sequence: TGCGCCAGCAAGGGAACAGGGAGCCTATATGGCTACACCTTC. Translated, it gives CASKGTGSLYGYTF.

CDR3 residues: CASPDGTFGETQYF. The CDR3 DNA reads as TGTGCCAGCCCTGATGGCACTTTTGGGGAGACCCAGTACTTC. The chain employs TRBV28 and TRBJ2-5; the D is unclear. V dropped 8 bases and J dropped 5 bases, with 18 bases sitting between them. There are 14 residues in the CDR3. Germline V gene sequence: CDR1 MDHEN, CDR2 SYDVKM.

This sequence joins TRBV19 and TRBJ1-2; D is uncertain. The CDR3 is 14 amino acids. V was shortened by 8 bases and J by 8 bases, with 21 bases between the two germline ends. Germline V gene lookup returns CDR1 LNHDA and CDR2 SQIVND (reference sequence). CDR3 sequence: CASLAPSSTWGYTF. The DNA for the CDR3 is TGTGCCAGTTTGGCCCCGAGCTCAACCTGGGGCTACACCTTC.

The J gene is TRBJ1-2, the V gene TRBV30, with a possible D match to TRBD1 (6 bases). Germline V gives CDR1 GTSNPN, CDR2 SVGIG (reference sequence). V gave up 2 bases and J gave up 4 bases, with 8 bases separating them. The CDR3 runs 12 residues. The CDR3 loop is CAWSRGAYGYTF. DNA for the CDR3: TGTGCCTGGAGTCGGGGGGCCTATGGCTACACCTTC.

This clone was seen once. The chain joins TRBV9 to TRBJ1-2, with D tentatively TRBD1 (5 bases). The V end lost 0 bases, the J end lost 4 bases, and 13 bases lay between the germline ends. Germline CDR1 reads SGDLS; CDR2 reads YYNGEE. The CDR3 runs 15 residues. This chain's CDR3 is CASSVAPQETYGYTF. CDR3 DNA sequence: TGTGCCAGCAGCGTAGCCCCACAGGAGACCTATGGCTACACCTTC.

This clone was picked up one time. The rearrangement uses TRBV5-1 and TRBJ2-1; TRBD1 matches 8 bases. The CDR3 loop spans 14 amino acids. Germline V gene sequence: CDR1 SGHRS, CDR2 YFSETQ. Trimming removed 0 bases from V and 9 bases from J; junction bases left unmatched: 5. As DNA, the CDR3 is TGCGCCAGCAGCTTGGGGACAGGGCTTGGTGAGCAGTTCTTC. It codes for CASSLGTGLGEQFF. Drawing the rest from reference TRBV5-1 and TRBJ2-1, the complete variable domain is KAGVTQTPRYLIKTRGQQVTLSCSPISGHRSVSWYQQTPGQGLQFLFEYFSETQRNKGNFPGRFSGRQFSNSRSEMNVSTLELGDSALYLCASSLGTGLGEQFFGPGTRLTVL.

The chain recombines TRBV15 with TRBJ2-1; the D is unclear. This CDR3 contains 14 residues. The V and J ends lost 7 bases and 3 bases respectively, with 13 bases between them. Per germline, CDR1 LNHNV and CDR2 YYDKDF (reference sequence). The CDR3: CATKGGNLYNEQFF. CDR3 coding DNA: TGTGCCACCAAAGGCGGAAACCTCTACAATGAGCAGTTCTTC.

The chain joins TRBV3-1 (or the pseudogene TRBV3-2) to TRBJ1-2; no firm D call. CDR1 and CDR2 (germline): LGHDT, YNNKEL (reference sequence). The V and J ends lost 4 bases and 2 bases respectively, with 8 bases between them. The CDR3 runs to 13 residues. CDR3: CASSPDTNYGYTF. The CDR3 DNA is TGTGCCAGCAGCCCCGACACAAACTATGGCTACACCTTC.

This rearrangement joins TRBV3-1 (or the pseudogene TRBV3-2) to TRBJ1-2; D remains unclear. The V and J ends lost 3 bases and 8 bases respectively, with 7 bases between them. The CDR3 spans 11 residues. Germline V gene lookup returns CDR1 LGHDT and CDR2 YNNKEL (reference sequence). In DNA form, the CDR3 reads TGTGCCAGCAGCCATAAAGCCGGCTACACCTTC. It translates to CASSHKAGYTF.

The J gene is TRBJ1-1, the V gene TRBV7-8, with no clear D. The ends were cut back, 1 base at V and 1 base at J, with 10 bases in the middle. Germline CDR1 SGHVS, CDR2 FQNEAQ. The CDR3 extends over 15 amino acids. This CDR3 reads CASSLVETTNTEAFF. The CDR3, as DNA: TGTGCCAGCAGCTTAGTTGAGACCACGAACACTGAAGCTTTCTTT.

The CDR3, as DNA: TGTGCCAGCAGTTGGGACGGATCCTACAATGAGCAGTTCTTC. This codes for CASSWDGSYNEQFF. V is TRBV27 and J is TRBJ2-1; tentatively, D is TRBD1 or TRBD2 (5 bases each). V lost 4 bases and J lost 1, with 8 bases in between. This CDR3 has 14 amino acids. Germline V gene data show CDR1 as MNHEY and CDR2 as SMNVEV (reference sequence).

The V call is TRBV5-1, the J call TRBJ2-3; D tentatively reads TRBD1 or TRBD2 (5 bases each). Germline CDR1 and CDR2: SGHRS and YFSETQ. This CDR3 is 14 amino acids long. V shed 4 bases and J shed 0 bases, with 9 bases lying between them. CDR3 sequence (DNA): TGCGCCAGCAGCCACCGGGACAGCACAGATACGCAGTATTTT. Its translation is CASSHRDSTDTQYF.